These 23 T cell receptor beta chains came from one sample sequenced in a study of blood T cell repertoires in COVID-19. The table came from immunoSEQ multiplex PCR; TCRdb's copy has only in-frame clones and leaves some out. The sample includes about 160,000 clones, around 85% of them seen just once. The sequencing input was peripheral blood. The receptors were gathered from a human donor with acute or convalescent COVID-19. The donor label of this sample is uncertain.

This chain links TRBV27 with TRBJ1-6; TRBD1 is a possible D gene (5 bases). The V end was cut by 5 bases, the J end by 10 bases, with 21 bases between. Germline V gene data show CDR1 as MNHEY and CDR2 as SMNVEV (reference sequence). There are 16 residues in the CDR3. The CDR3 reads CASSPSFGAVGSPLHF. The CDR3 coding sequence is TGTGCCAGCAGTCCCTCCTTTGGGGCCGTAGGATCACCCCTCCACTTT.

Concerning this clone: At one end the junction does not follow the germline gene, possibly because of a read error. This chain joins TRBV9 and TRBJ2-7; TRBD1 agrees at 9 bases. Germline V gives CDR1 SGDLS, CDR2 YYNGEE. This CDR3 has 15 residues. CDR3 sequence reads: CAGSVEGQGYDEQYF. The DNA for the CDR3 is TGTGCCGGCAGCGTAGAGGGACAGGGTTATGACGAGCAGTACTTC.

The V call is TRBV10-3, the J call TRBJ2-7; TRBD1 aligns across 9 bases. Germline assignment: CDR1 ENHRY and CDR2 SYGVKD. This CDR3 is 14 amino acids long. V lost 5 bases and J lost 1; bases outside the gene matches: 3. The CDR3 DNA reads as TGTGCCATCAGTTTAGGGACAGGGTCCTACGAGCAGTACTTC. Its translation is CAISLGTGSYEQYF.

This sequence joins TRBV7-9 and TRBJ2-1, with D maybe TRBD1 (6 bases). Germline assignment: CDR1 SEHNR and CDR2 FQNEAQ (reference sequence). The CDR3 consists of 14 residues. Between the trimmed V and J ends, which lost 5 bases and 2 bases, there was a span of 10 bases. The CDR3 DNA follows: TGTGCCAGCAGCCAGGACAGTACCTACAATGAGCAGTTCTTC. Protein sequence: CASSQDSTYNEQFF.

This clone has just one count. This chain joins TRBV6-1 and TRBJ2-1; a weak D match, TRBD2 (5 bases). The CDR3 consists of 16 residues. The germline V and J ends were trimmed by 2 bases and 0 bases, with 11 bases remaining between them. Per germline, CDR1 MNHNS and CDR2 SASEGT. The CDR3 reads CASSETTGSSYNEQFF. The CDR3 DNA reads as TGTGCCAGCAGTGAAACGACGGGGAGCTCCTACAATGAGCAGTTCTTC.

The J gene is TRBJ1-2, the V gene TRBV18; 8 bases agree with TRBD1. The CDR3 sequence is 14 residues long. The V gene end was trimmed by 3 bases and the J gene end by 7 bases; junction bases not matched to a gene: 7. Germline CDR1 KGHSH, CDR2 LQKENI. CDR3 sequence (DNA): TGTGCCAGCTCACCGGAGCCAGGGGGCCGTGGCTACACCTTC. Residues: CASSPEPGGRGYTF.

This clone was seen a single time. The rearrangement uses TRBV12-5 and TRBJ1-1, with D perhaps TRBD1 (5 bases). The CDR3 runs 14 residues. Germline V gene lookup returns CDR1 LGHNT and CDR2 FRNRAP. The V end was cut by 7 bases, the J end by 1 base, with 13 bases between. CDR3 region: CASVGEGSNTEAFF. The CDR3 bases are TGTGCTAGTGTGGGGGAGGGGTCGAACACTGAAGCTTTCTTT.

The chain links TRBV7-9 to TRBJ2-3, with D perhaps TRBD1 (5 bases). V lost 3 bases and J lost 2, with 12 bases in between. Germline V gene lookup returns CDR1 SEHNR and CDR2 FQNEAQ (reference sequence). The CDR3 covers 15 residues. CDR3 coding DNA: TGTGCCAGCAGCTTCGGGCAGACAGACACAGATACGCAGTATTTT. It translates to CASSFGQTDTDTQYF.

The chain employs TRBV7-2 and TRBJ2-1; the D is unclear. The germline CDR1 and CDR2 sequences are SGHTA and FQGNSA. The CDR3 totals 13 residues. Trimming cost V 1 base and J 6 bases, with 7 bases left between them. This CDR3 reads CASSLVRGNEQFF. DNA for the CDR3: TGTGCCAGCAGCTTAGTTAGAGGCAATGAGCAGTTCTTC.

The chain couples TRBV6-2 or TRBV6-3 to TRBJ2-1, with TRBD2 matching 13 bases. CDR1 MNHEY and CDR2 SVGEGT come from the germline V gene. The V and J ends lost 6 bases and 13 bases, in that order; junction bases with no gene match: 9. The length of the CDR3 is 14 residues. CDR3 loop: CASSPGLAGVPQFF. In nucleotides, the CDR3 is TGTGCCAGCAGCCCAGGACTAGCGGGGGTGCCCCAGTTCTTC.

CDR3 residues: CASSHSLTNYGYTF. CDR3 DNA: TGTGCCAGCAGCCACAGTCTGACTAACTATGGCTACACCTTC. The V and J genes are TRBV3-1 (or the pseudogene TRBV3-2) and TRBJ1-2, with D unresolved. Germline CDR1 is LGHDT and CDR2 is YNNKEL (reference sequence). The V and J ends lost 3 bases and 0 bases respectively, with 8 bases between them. This CDR3 is 14 amino acids long.

CDR3: CASSAPGGYEQYF. In DNA, the CDR3 is TGTGCCAGCAGCGCCCCAGGGGGCTACGAGCAGTACTTC. V usage is TRBV4-2 and J usage is TRBJ2-7, with 7 positions matching TRBD1. Germline V gene sequence: CDR1 LGHNA, CDR2 YNFKEQ. This CDR3 has 13 residues. Germline trimming cut 5 bases from V and 3 bases from J; bases unmatched to any gene: 4.

The chain carries TRBV5-6 and TRBJ2-7; the D gene is possibly TRBD2 (7 bases). Germline CDR1 reads SGHDT; CDR2 reads YYEEEE. V lost 3 bases to trimming and J lost 4 bases, with 20 bases between them. The CDR3 extends over 16 amino acids. In nucleotides, the CDR3 is TGTGCCAGCAGCTCTGTAATCGGGGGGCATGTATACGAGCAGTACTTC. Protein: CASSSVIGGHVYEQYF. The full variable domain, its missing parts supplied by reference TRBV5-6 and TRBJ2-7, is DAGVTQSPTHLIKTRGQQVTLRCSPKSGHDTVSWYQQALGQGPQFIFQYYEEEERQRGNFPDRFSGHQFPNYSSELNVNALLLGDSALYLCASSSVIGGHVYEQYFGPGTRLTVT.

This clone was observed once. The chain carries TRBV3-1 (or the pseudogene TRBV3-2) and TRBJ1-1; D is unclear. The germline V gene encodes CDR1 LGHDT and CDR2 YNNKEL (reference sequence). The CDR3 covers 15 residues. V lost 2 bases and J 3 bases, leaving 13 bases between the germline ends. In DNA, the CDR3 is TGTGCCAGCAGCCAACGGGGTATAAGGTACACTGAAGCTTTCTTT. Its protein product is CASSQRGIRYTEAFF.

The CDR3 loop reads CAISRDTNEKLFF. DNA for the CDR3: TGTGCCATCTCGCGGGACACTAATGAAAAACTGTTTTTT. This chain connects TRBV10-3 to TRBJ1-4, with D perhaps matching TRBD1 (5 bases). The CDR3 runs to 13 residues. The germline gives CDR1 ENHRY, CDR2 SYGVKD. V dropped 8 bases and J dropped 2 bases, with 9 bases sitting between them.

The J gene is TRBJ2-2, the V gene TRBV7-3; TRBD1 matches 12 bases. V lost 3 bases and J lost 4; bases outside the gene matches: 9. The V gene's germline CDR1 is SGHTA and CDR2 FQGTGA. This CDR3 spans 18 amino acids. Here the CDR3 reads CASSFGTGGEVSTGELFF. Here the CDR3 DNA reads TGTGCCAGCAGCTTCGGGACAGGGGGCGAAGTTAGCACCGGGGAGCTGTTTTTT.

On this clone: The same CDR3 can be traced to other DNA sequences in this sample. The V gene is TRBV6-5, the J gene TRBJ1-2; D unresolved. V gave up 2 bases and J gave up 0 bases, with 4 bases separating them. CDR1 and CDR2 from the germline V gene are MNHEY and SVGAGI. The CDR3 is made up of 13 amino acids. The CDR3 region has the DNA TGTGCCAGCAGTTACGGCCCTAACTATGGCTACACCTTC. It specifies CASSYGPNYGYTF.

The table lists this clone with a count of one. The chain carries TRBV4-1 and TRBJ1-3; maybe TRBD1 (5 bases). The CDR3 contains 17 residues. Trimming cost V 4 bases and J 6 bases, with 22 bases left between them. CDR1 and CDR2 (germline): MGHRA, YSYEKL. CDR3 bases: TGCGCCAGCAGCCGCAGGGAATACTCCATGTTAGAAAACACCATATATTTT. Its translation: CASSRREYSMLENTIYF.

The chain links TRBV7-8 to TRBJ2-1; no firm D call. This CDR3 has 12 amino acids. Germline CDR1 reads SGHVS; CDR2 reads FQNEAQ. Trimming took off 4 bases at V and 10 bases at J, with 11 bases between the two ends. The DNA for the CDR3 is TGTGCCAGCAGCTCTCAGGTGGGCGAGCAGTTCTTC. Translation gives CASSSQVGEQFF.

The chain uses TRBV11-2 and TRBJ1-6, with a weak D call TRBD1 (6 bases). CDR3 length: 15 residues. Germline V gene data show CDR1 as SGHAT and CDR2 as FQNNGV. Trimming left V 5 bases short and J 10 bases short, with 18 bases between. CDR3 DNA: TGTGCCAGCAGCCCCGACAGGACGGGAGGGTCACCCCTCCACTTT. It is translated as CASSPDRTGGSPLHF.

The chain joins TRBV3-1 (or the pseudogene TRBV3-2) to TRBJ2-7; 7 bases align to TRBD1. Germline-derived CDR1 and CDR2 are LGHDT and YNNKEL (reference sequence). Trimming took 10 bases from V and 3 from J; bases not matched to a gene: 6. This CDR3 has 12 residues. This CDR3 reads CATGDRNYEQYF. CDR3 DNA sequence: TGTGCCACCGGGGACAGAAACTACGAGCAGTACTTC.

The CDR3 is CASSLGQVETQYF. The CDR3 nucleotides read TGTGCCAGCAGCCTTGGACAGGTGGAGACCCAGTACTTC. The V call is TRBV5-4, the J call TRBJ2-5; 7 bases are a match to TRBD1. CDR1 SGHNT and CDR2 YYREEE come from the germline V gene (reference sequence). The CDR3 extends over 13 amino acids. V lost 4 bases to trimming and J lost 5 bases; unmatched junction nucleotides: 5. The full variable domain, rest sourced from reference TRBV5-4 and TRBJ2-5, is ETGVTQSPTHLIKTRGQQVTLRCSSQSGHNTVSWYQQALGQGPQFIFQYYREEENGRGNFPPRFSGLQFPNYSSELNVNALELDDSALYLCASSLGQVETQYFGPGTRLLVL.

The count of this clone is one. Other DNA variants within this sample encode the same CDR3. This chain uses TRBV18 with TRBJ2-3; TRBD2 matches 8 bases. The length of the CDR3 is 15 residues. Germline values: CDR1 KGHSH, CDR2 LQKENI. After removal of 4 bases from V and 6 bases from J, the junction contained 9 bases not matched to a gene. CDR3 DNA: TGTGCCAGCTCACTGTCTCGGGGGGGGCTGGATACGCAGTATTTT. This codes for CASSLSRGGLDTQYF.